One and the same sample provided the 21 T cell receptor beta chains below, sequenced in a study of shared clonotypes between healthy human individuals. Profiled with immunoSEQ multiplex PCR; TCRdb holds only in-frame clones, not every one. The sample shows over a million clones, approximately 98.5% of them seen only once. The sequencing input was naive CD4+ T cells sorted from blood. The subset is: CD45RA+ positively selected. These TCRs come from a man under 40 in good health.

The CDR3 protein is CASSADRTGGYTF. CDR3 in DNA: TGTGCCAGCAGCGCGGACAGGACGGGTGGCTACACCTTC. The chain links TRBV28 to TRBJ1-2, with 7 bases aligning to TRBD1. The length of the CDR3 is 13 residues. Germline values: CDR1 MDHEN, CDR2 SYDVKM. The trim removed 6 bases at V and 7 bases at J, leaving 8 bases unmatched.

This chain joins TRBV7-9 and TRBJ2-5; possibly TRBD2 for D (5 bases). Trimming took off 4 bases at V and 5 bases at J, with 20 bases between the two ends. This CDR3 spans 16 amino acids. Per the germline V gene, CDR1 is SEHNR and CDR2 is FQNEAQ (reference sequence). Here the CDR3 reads CASSSPNPLRGETQYF. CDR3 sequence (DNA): TGTGCCAGCAGCTCCCCGAACCCACTACGAGGGGAGACCCAGTACTTC.

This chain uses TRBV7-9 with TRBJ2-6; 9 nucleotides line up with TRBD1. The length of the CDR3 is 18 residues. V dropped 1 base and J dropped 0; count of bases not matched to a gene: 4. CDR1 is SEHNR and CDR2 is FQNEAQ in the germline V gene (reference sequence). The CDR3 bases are TGTGCCAGCAGCTTAGGGGGACAGGGAAACTCTGGGGCCAACGTCCTGACTTTC. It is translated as CASSLGGQGNSGANVLTF.

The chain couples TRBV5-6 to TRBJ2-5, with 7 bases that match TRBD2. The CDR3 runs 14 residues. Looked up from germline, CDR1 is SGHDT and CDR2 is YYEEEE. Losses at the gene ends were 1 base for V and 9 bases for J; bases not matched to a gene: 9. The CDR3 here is CASSLLREKVAQYF. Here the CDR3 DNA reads TGTGCCAGCAGCTTGTTGCGGGAGAAGGTGGCCCAGTACTTC.

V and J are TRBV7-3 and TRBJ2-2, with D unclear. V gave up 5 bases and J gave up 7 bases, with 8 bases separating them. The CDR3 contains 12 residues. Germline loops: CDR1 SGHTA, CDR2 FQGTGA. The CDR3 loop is CASSPYDGELFF. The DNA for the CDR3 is TGTGCCAGCAGCCCCTATGACGGGGAGCTGTTTTTT.

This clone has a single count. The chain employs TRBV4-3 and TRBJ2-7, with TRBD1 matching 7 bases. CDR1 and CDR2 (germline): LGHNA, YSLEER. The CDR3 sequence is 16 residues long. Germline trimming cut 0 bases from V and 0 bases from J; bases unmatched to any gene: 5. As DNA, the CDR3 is TGCGCCAGCAGCCAAGATCGAGACAGGGTCTCCTACGAGCAGTACTTC. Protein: CASSQDRDRVSYEQYF.

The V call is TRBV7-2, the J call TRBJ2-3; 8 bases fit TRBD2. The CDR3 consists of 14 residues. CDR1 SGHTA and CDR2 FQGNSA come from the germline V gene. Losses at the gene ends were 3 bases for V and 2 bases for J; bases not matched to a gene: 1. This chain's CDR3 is CASSFSGTTDTQYF. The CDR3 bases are TGTGCCAGCAGCTTTAGCGGGACCACAGATACGCAGTATTTT.

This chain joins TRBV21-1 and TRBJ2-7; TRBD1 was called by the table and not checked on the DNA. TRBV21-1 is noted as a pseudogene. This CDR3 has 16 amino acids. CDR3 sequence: CASSKFPGTGTCEQYF. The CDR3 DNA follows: TGTGCCAGCAGCAAGTTTCCCGGGACAGGGACATGCGAGCAGTACTTC.

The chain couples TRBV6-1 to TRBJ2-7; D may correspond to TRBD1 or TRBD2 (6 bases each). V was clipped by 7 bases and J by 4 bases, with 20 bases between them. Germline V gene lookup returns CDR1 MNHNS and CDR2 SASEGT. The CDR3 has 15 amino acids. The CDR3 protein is CASIRGSQGGYEQYF. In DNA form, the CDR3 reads TGTGCCAGCATCCGTGGCTCACAGGGAGGTTACGAGCAGTACTTC.

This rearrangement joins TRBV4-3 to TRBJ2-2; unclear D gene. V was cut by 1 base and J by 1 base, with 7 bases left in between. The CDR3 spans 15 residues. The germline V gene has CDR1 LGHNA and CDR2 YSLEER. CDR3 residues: CASSQVPRNTGELFF. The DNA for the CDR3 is TGCGCCAGCAGCCAAGTTCCGAGGAACACCGGGGAGCTGTTTTTT.

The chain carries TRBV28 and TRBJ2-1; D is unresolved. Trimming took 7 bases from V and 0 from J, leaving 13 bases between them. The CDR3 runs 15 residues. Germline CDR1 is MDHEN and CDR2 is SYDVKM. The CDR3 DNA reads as TGTGCCAGCATACTATCAGGAATCTCCTACAATGAGCAGTTCTTC. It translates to CASILSGISYNEQFF. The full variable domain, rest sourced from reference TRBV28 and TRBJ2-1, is DVKVTQSSRYLVKRTGEKVFLECVQDMDHENMFWYRQDPGLGLRLIYFSYDVKMKEKGDIPEGYSVSREKKERFSLILESASTNQTSMYLCASILSGISYNEQFFGPGTRLTVL.

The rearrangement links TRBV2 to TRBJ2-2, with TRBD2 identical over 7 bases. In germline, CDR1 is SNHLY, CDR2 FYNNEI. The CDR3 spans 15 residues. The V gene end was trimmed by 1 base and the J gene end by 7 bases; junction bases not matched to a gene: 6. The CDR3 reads CASSEEAGMIGELFF. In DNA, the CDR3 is TGTGCCAGCAGTGAAGAAGCGGGAATGATCGGGGAGCTGTTTTTT. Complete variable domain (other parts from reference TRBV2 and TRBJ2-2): EPEVTQTPSHQVTQMGQEVILRCVPISNHLYFYWYRQILGQKVEFLVSFYNNEISEKSEIFDDQFSVERPDGSNFTLKIRSTKLEDSAMYFCASSEEAGMIGELFFGEGSRLTVL.

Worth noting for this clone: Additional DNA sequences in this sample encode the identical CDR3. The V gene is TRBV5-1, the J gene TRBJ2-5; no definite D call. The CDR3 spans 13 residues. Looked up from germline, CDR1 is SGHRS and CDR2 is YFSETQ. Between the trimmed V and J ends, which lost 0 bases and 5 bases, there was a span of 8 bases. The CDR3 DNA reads TGCGCCAGCAGCTTGGGTCTTGGGGAGACCCAGTACTTC. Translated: CASSLGLGETQYF.

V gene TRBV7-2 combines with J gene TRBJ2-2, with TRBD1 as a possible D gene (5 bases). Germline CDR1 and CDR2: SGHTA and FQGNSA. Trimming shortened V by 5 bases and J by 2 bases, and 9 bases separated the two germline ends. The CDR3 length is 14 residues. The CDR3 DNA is TGTGCCAGCAGCCACGACAGAAACACCGGGGAGCTGTTTTTT. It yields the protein CASSHDRNTGELFF.

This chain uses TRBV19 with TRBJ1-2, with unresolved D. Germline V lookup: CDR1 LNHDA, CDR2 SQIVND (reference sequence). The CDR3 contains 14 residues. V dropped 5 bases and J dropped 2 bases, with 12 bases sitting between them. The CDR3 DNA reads TGTGCCAGTAGTCGGGGTGGACTGAACTATGGCTACACCTTC. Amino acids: CASSRGGLNYGYTF.

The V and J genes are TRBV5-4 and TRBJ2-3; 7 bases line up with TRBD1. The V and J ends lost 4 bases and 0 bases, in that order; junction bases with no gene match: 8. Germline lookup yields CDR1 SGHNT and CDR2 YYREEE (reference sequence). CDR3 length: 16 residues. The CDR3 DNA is TGTGCCAGCAGCACCGACAGGGTTCGCAGCACAGATACGCAGTATTTT. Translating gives CASSTDRVRSTDTQYF.

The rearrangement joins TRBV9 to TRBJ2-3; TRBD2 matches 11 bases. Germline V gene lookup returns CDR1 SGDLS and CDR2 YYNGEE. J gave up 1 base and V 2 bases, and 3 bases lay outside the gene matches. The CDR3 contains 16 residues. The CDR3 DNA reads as TGTGCCAGCAGCGTTTTACTAGCGGGAGGCACAGATACGCAGTATTTT. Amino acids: CASSVLLAGGTDTQYF. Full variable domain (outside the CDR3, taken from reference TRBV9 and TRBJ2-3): DSGVTQTPKHLITATGQRVTLRCSPRSGDLSVYWYQQSLDQGLQFLIQYYNGEERAKGNILERFSAQQFPDLHSELNLSSLELGDSALYFCASSVLLAGGTDTQYFGPGTRLTVL.

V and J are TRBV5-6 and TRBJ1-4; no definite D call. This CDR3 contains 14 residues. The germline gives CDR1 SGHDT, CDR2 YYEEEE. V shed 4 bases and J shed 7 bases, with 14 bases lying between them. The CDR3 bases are TGTGCCAGCAGCCCCGTAGGGTTTGTTGAAAAACTGTTTTTT. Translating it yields CASSPVGFVEKLFF. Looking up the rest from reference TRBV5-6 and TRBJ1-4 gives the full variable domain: DAGVTQSPTHLIKTRGQQVTLRCSPKSGHDTVSWYQQALGQGPQFIFQYYEEEERQRGNFPDRFSGHQFPNYSSELNVNALLLGDSALYLCASSPVGFVEKLFFGSGTQLSVL.

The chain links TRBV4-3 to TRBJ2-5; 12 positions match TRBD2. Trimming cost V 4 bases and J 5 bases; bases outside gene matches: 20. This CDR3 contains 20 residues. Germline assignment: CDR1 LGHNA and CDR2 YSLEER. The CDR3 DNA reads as TGCGCCAGCAGCCTCCATGCCAAAGGGCTAGCGGGAGGGCCCCGGGAGACCCAGTACTTC. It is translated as CASSLHAKGLAGGPRETQYF.

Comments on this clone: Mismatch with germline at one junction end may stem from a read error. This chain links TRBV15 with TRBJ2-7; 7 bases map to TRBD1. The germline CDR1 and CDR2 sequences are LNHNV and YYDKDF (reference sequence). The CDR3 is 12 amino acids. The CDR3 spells CATTSHQGDPHF. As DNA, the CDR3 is TGTGCCACCACTTCGCATCAGGGGGACCCCCACTTC.

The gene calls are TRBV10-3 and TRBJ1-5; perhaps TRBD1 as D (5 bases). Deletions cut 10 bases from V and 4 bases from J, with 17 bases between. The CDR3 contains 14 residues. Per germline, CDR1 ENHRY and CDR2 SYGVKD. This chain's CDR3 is CATLPGTLNQPQHF. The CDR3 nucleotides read TGTGCCACCCTCCCTGGGACTCTGAATCAGCCCCAGCATTTT.